The 24 T cell receptor beta chains presented below share a single source sample, sequenced in a study of T cell repertoires in cytomegalovirus infection. TCRdb fed the reads into MiXCR, producing one record per CDR3 protein. Among 480,000 or so distinct CDR3 sequences listed, 10% to 12% were seen once. The sample was PBMCs. Every receptor here comes from a human donor in good health (CMV status not recorded). Some clones in this sample may be carry-over from other donors' samples.

This clonotype was seen repeatedly, ten times or more. This sequence joins TRBV6-1 and TRBJ1-1, with a possible D match to TRBD1 (5 bases). V was shortened by 0 bases and J by 6 bases, with 14 bases between the two germline ends. The CDR3 is made up of 15 amino acids. Per germline, CDR1 MNHNS and CDR2 SASEGT. CDR3 sequence (DNA): TGTGCCAGCAGTGAAGCAATCGGGCGGGGCGCTGAAGCTTTCTTT. Translating gives CASSEAIGRGAEAFF.

This clonotype came up many times. The chain employs TRBV12-3 or TRBV12-4 and TRBJ2-3; D is unresolved. The CDR3 sequence is 12 residues long. The V gene lost 7 bases and the J gene lost 5 bases, with 10 bases spanning the gap. The CDR3 sequence: CASTPYGDTQYF. CDR3 coding DNA: TGTGCCAGCACCCCATACGGAGATACGCAGTATTTT.

This clonotype has a count of ten or more. This chain uses TRBV4-1 with TRBJ1-2, with 10 bases matching TRBD1. J was trimmed by 5 bases and V by 4 bases; bases with no gene match: 7. In germline, CDR1 is MGHRA, CDR2 YSYEKL. The CDR3 runs to 15 residues. The CDR3 loop reads CASSLGGQGPYGYTF. CDR3 sequence (DNA): TGCGCCAGCAGCCTTGGGGGACAGGGGCCGTATGGCTACACCTTC.

This clonotype has a handful of counts. The chain is built from TRBV28 and TRBJ2-1; TRBD2 might be the D (6 bases). Trimming pared 3 bases from V and 8 bases from J, leaving 8 bases between. The CDR3 is 12 amino acids. Germline loops: CDR1 MDHEN, CDR2 SYDVKM. The CDR3 DNA follows: TGTGCCAGCAGTTTTTCGGGGGATGAGCAGTTCTTC. Translating gives CASSFSGDEQFF.

In its sample, this clonotype was seen many times. V usage is TRBV7-8 and J usage is TRBJ1-5, with D perhaps TRBD1 (5 bases). The germline V and J ends were trimmed by 4 bases and 4 bases, with 11 bases remaining between them. From germline, CDR1 is SGHVS and CDR2 FQNEAQ. This CDR3 is 14 amino acids long. CDR3 sequence (DNA): TGTGCCAGCAGCTACGGGACGGAGAATCAGCCCCAGCATTTT. This encodes CASSYGTENQPQHF.

Many counts were recorded for this clonotype. The chain is built from TRBV4-1 and TRBJ1-2, with 9 positions matching TRBD1. Per the germline V gene, CDR1 is MGHRA and CDR2 is YSYEKL. This CDR3 region has 17 residues. V dropped 0 bases and J dropped 4; count of bases not matched to a gene: 9. This CDR3 reads CASSQEKNRGLGYGYTF. For the CDR3, the DNA is TGCGCCAGCAGCCAAGAAAAAAACAGGGGGCTTGGCTATGGCTACACCTTC.

The J gene is TRBJ2-3, the V gene TRBV7-9; TRBD1 aligns across 7 bases. This CDR3 region has 16 residues. Germline V CDR1 and CDR2: SEHNR, FQNEAQ (reference sequence). V gave up 5 bases and J gave up 2 bases; unmatched junction bases: 10. The CDR3 bases are TGTGCCAGCAGCCCCTGGACAGGTTACTACACAGATACGCAGTATTTT. This gives the protein CASSPWTGYYTDTQYF. The full variable domain, rest sourced from reference TRBV7-9 and TRBJ2-3, is DTGVSQNPRHKITKRGQNVTFRCDPISEHNRLYWYRQTLGQGPEFLTYFQNEAQLEKSRLLSDRFSAERPKGSFSTLEIQRTEQGDSAMYLCASSPWTGYYTDTQYFGPGTRLTVL.

Ten or more counts support this clonotype. The chain uses TRBV11-2 and TRBJ1-6, with D unresolved. Germline V lookup: CDR1 SGHAT, CDR2 FQNNGV. The CDR3 contains 13 residues. Trimming stripped 0 bases from V and 9 bases from J, with 6 bases between. CDR3 protein: CASSLDSVSPLHF. The CDR3 region has the DNA TGTGCCAGCAGCTTAGATTCTGTTTCACCCCTCCACTTT. The full variable domain, with the rest looked up from reference TRBV11-2 and TRBJ1-6, is EAGVAQSPRYKIIEKRQSVAFWCNPISGHATLYWYQQILGQGPKLLIQFQNNGVVDDSQLPKDRFSAERLKGVDSTLKIQPAKLEDSAVYLCASSLDSVSPLHFGNGTRLTVT.

In its sample, this clonotype was seen once. The gene calls are TRBV6-8 and TRBJ2-7; weak D call: TRBD2 (6 bases). Germline V gene lookup returns CDR1 MNHGY and CDR2 SAAAGT. The V and J ends lost 2 bases and 4 bases respectively, with 12 bases between them. The CDR3 spans 14 residues. The chain's CDR3 is CASSYDSGLYEQYF. The CDR3 DNA sequence: TGTGCCAGCAGTTACGACTCGGGACTGTACGAGCAGTACTTC.

Here the CDR3 reads CASSQGDRSAEAFF. CDR3 sequence (DNA): TGTGCCAGCAGCCAAGGTGACAGGAGTGCTGAAGCTTTCTTT. The chain is built from TRBV14 and TRBJ1-1; a possible D gene is TRBD1 (6 bases). CDR3 size: 14 residues. Germline lookup yields CDR1 SGHDN and CDR2 FVKESK. Between the trimmed V and J ends, which lost 1 base and 6 bases, there was a span of 12 bases.

This clonotype showed up many times. This chain links TRBV7-8 with TRBJ2-1, with D possibly being TRBD1 (5 bases). Germline V gene lookup returns CDR1 SGHVS and CDR2 FQNEAQ. V was clipped by 3 bases and J by 0 bases, with 12 bases between them. The CDR3 has 16 residues. The CDR3 sequence is CASSLQGRSSYNEQFF. CDR3 DNA sequence: TGTGCCAGCAGCTTGCAGGGTCGGAGCTCCTACAATGAGCAGTTCTTC.

This clonotype was counted many times. The chain joins TRBV28 to TRBJ2-1; TRBD2 matches at 10 bases. V was clipped by 7 bases and J by 7 bases; unmatched bases: 13. Germline CDR1 and CDR2: MDHEN and SYDVKM. There are 16 residues in the CDR3. The CDR3 region has the DNA TGTGCCAGCACTCCCCCCGCGCTAGCGGGAGTAAATGAGCAGTTCTTC. It specifies CASTPPALAGVNEQFF.

This clonotype was seen many times. CDR3 in amino acids: CASSATVRGTGELFF. CDR3 nucleotide sequence: TGTGCCAGCAGCGCAACGGTCCGGGGCACCGGGGAGCTGTTTTTT. This chain connects TRBV7-9 to TRBJ2-2, with D possibly TRBD2 on 5 matching bases. V was shortened by 5 bases and J by 4 bases, with 14 bases between the two germline ends. The germline V gene encodes CDR1 SEHNR and CDR2 FQNEAQ (reference sequence). This CDR3 spans 15 amino acids.

This chain connects TRBV20-1 to TRBJ2-7; 9 bases map to TRBD2. Per germline, CDR1 DFQATT and CDR2 SNEGSKA (reference sequence). The CDR3 totals 19 residues. Losses at the gene ends were 3 bases for V and 0 bases for J; bases not matched to a gene: 18. The CDR3 loop reads CSASGGAGLAGTNSYEQYF. The CDR3 nucleotides are TGCAGTGCTAGTGGGGGGGCGGGACTAGCTGGAACGAACTCCTACGAGCAGTACTTC.

V gene TRBV5-6 combines with J gene TRBJ1-1; 8 bases are shared with TRBD1. V trimming: 4 bases; J trimming: 3 bases; junction bases outside the gene matches: 8. Looked up from germline, CDR1 is SGHDT and CDR2 is YYEEEE. CDR3 length: 15 amino acids. CDR3 sequence reads: CASSPLRGQDTEAFF. DNA for the CDR3: TGTGCCAGCAGCCCGCTCAGGGGGCAGGACACTGAAGCTTTCTTT.

The genes are TRBV10-3 and TRBJ2-3; 10 bases line up with TRBD2. This CDR3 is built from 15 residues. V lost 5 bases to trimming and J lost 3 bases; unmatched junction nucleotides: 5. Germline values: CDR1 ENHRY, CDR2 SYGVKD. The CDR3 DNA reads TGTGCCATCAGTAAAGCGGGGGGGCGTACAGATACGCAGTATTTT. Amino acid sequence: CAISKAGGRTDTQYF.

This sequence joins TRBV25-1 and TRBJ2-3, with 7 bases matching TRBD2. Germline V gene lookup returns CDR1 MGHDK and CDR2 SYGVNS. With V trimmed by 3 bases and J by 8 bases, 14 bases remained unmatched. CDR3 length: 16 residues. The CDR3 nucleotides are TGTGCCAGCAGTGACTACGGAAGGCGGACTAGGGGTACGCAGTATTTT. As protein: CASSDYGRRTRGTQYF.

This clonotype has a count of ten or more. V is TRBV12-3 or TRBV12-4 and J is TRBJ1-2; D remains unclear. V was clipped by 4 bases and J by 2 bases, with 14 bases between them. The CDR3 loop spans 15 amino acids. In DNA, the CDR3 is TGTGCCAGCAGTTCAACCTCCGGACGGAACTATGGCTACACCTTC. Protein sequence: CASSSTSGRNYGYTF.

The sample holds a few counts of this clonotype. The chain combines TRBV9 with TRBJ1-2; D remains unclear. V was cut by 4 bases and J by 0 bases, with 10 bases left in between. This CDR3 contains 14 residues. Germline CDR1 is SGDLS and CDR2 is YYNGEE. In DNA, the CDR3 is TGTGCCAGCAGCCCGCCCTTAGCTAACTATGGCTACACCTTC. It yields the protein CASSPPLANYGYTF.

This clonotype was recorded many times. The chain has TRBV10-2 and TRBJ1-2; unclear D gene. CDR1 is WSHSY and CDR2 is SAAADI in the germline V gene. The CDR3 length is 14 residues. Trimming removed 3 bases at V and 2 bases at J, with 10 bases between. The CDR3, as DNA: TGCGCCAGCAGTGATGATGGGGTAAACTATGGCTACACCTTC. Translating gives CASSDDGVNYGYTF.

This chain joins TRBV5-1 and TRBJ2-6; unclear D gene. CDR3 length: 15 amino acids. Trimming stripped 4 bases from V and 0 bases from J, with 8 bases between. CDR1 SGHRS and CDR2 YFSETQ come from the germline V gene. This chain's CDR3 is CASSTTFSGANVLTF. Here the CDR3 DNA reads TGCGCCAGCAGCACAACTTTCTCTGGGGCCAACGTCCTGACTTTC. Full variable domain (missing parts from reference TRBV5-1 and TRBJ2-6): KAGVTQTPRYLIKTRGQQVTLSCSPISGHRSVSWYQQTPGQGLQFLFEYFSETQRNKGNFPGRFSGRQFSNSRSEMNVSTLELGDSALYLCASSTTFSGANVLTFGAGSRLTVL.

This clonotype was detected ten times or more. The chain employs TRBV2 and TRBJ2-2; 9 bases map to TRBD1. Trimming at V came to 6 bases and at J to 7 bases, leaving 15 bases not matched to a gene. From germline, CDR1 is SNHLY and CDR2 FYNNEI. This CDR3 region has 17 residues. In nucleotides, the CDR3 is TGTGCCAGCAGCGAAAACCCGGGACAGGGTTGGGTCGGGGAGCTGTTTTTT. It encodes CASSENPGQGWVGELFF.

The V gene is TRBV24-1, the J gene TRBJ2-7; D might be TRBD2 (5 bases). This CDR3 has 15 residues. V lost 2 bases to trimming and J lost 1 base, with 11 bases between them. Per germline, CDR1 KGHDR and CDR2 SFDVKD. Here the CDR3 DNA reads TGTGCCACCAGTGATTCGAGCGGCCTATCCTACGAGCAGTACTTC. It codes for CATSDSSGLSYEQYF.

The V call is TRBV2, the J call TRBJ2-5; maybe TRBD1 (6 bases). The CDR3 runs to 13 residues. The V end was cut by 8 bases, the J end by 4 bases, with 14 bases between. Germline V CDR1 and CDR2: SNHLY, FYNNEI. This CDR3 is CASCLQGSETQYF. The CDR3 coding sequence is TGTGCCAGCTGTCTTCAGGGGTCAGAGACCCAGTACTTC.